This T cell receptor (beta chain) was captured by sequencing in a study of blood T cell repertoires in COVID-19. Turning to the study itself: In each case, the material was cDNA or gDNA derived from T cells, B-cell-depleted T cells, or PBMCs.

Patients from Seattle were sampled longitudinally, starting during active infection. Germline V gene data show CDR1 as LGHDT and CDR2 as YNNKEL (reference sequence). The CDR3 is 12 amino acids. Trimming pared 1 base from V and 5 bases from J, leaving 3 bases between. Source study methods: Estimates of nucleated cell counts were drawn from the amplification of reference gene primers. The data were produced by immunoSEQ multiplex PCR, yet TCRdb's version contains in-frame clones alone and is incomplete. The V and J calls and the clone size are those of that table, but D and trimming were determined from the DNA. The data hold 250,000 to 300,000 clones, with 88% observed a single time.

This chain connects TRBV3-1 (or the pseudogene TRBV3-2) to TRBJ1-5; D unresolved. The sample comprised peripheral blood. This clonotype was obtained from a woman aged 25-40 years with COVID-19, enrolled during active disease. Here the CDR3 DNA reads TGTGCCAGCAGCCAAGCCGATCAGCCCCAGCATTTT. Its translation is CASSQADQPQHF.